These 31 T cell receptor beta chains came from one sample sequenced in a study of T cells in Graves' hyperthyroidism and ophthalmopathy. RNA transcripts provided the source from which TCR beta CDR3 regions were amplified. The HTBI primer set served for first-round RT-PCR of the TCR CDR3. One entry per CDR3 protein, called by TCRdb with MiXCR from the multiplex PCR reads. Counted here are approximately 520,000 distinct CDR3 sequences, less than 25% occurring once; the ten biggest clones make up about 10%. Source material: blood. These receptors were collected from a young woman with Graves' ophthalmopathy.

V is TRBV4-1 and J is TRBJ2-3, with 8 bases fitting TRBD1. V lost 0 bases and J lost 0; bases outside the gene matches: 5. Looked up from germline, CDR1 is MGHRA and CDR2 is YSYEKL. The CDR3 covers 17 residues. The chain's CDR3 is CASSQEAWDRSTDTQYF. CDR3 bases: TGCGCCAGCAGCCAAGAGGCATGGGACAGGAGCACAGATACGCAGTATTTT.

Only a few counts were recorded for this clonotype. CDR3 in DNA: TGTGCCAGCAGTTGGGGACAGGGTGAAAAACTGTTTTTT. It is translated as CASSWGQGEKLFF. This chain uses TRBV27 with TRBJ1-4; 9 bases are a match to TRBD1. From germline, CDR1 is MNHEY and CDR2 SMNVEV (reference sequence). V lost 4 bases, J lost 7 bases, and 1 base stayed unmatched. The CDR3 contains 13 residues. Complete variable domain (other parts from reference TRBV27 and TRBJ1-4): EAQVTQNPRYLITVTGKKLTVTCSQNMNHEYMSWYRQDPGLGLRQIYYSMNVEVTDKGDVPEGYKVSRKEKRNFPLILESPSPNQTSLYFCASSWGQGEKLFFGSGTQLSVL.

The CDR3 DNA sequence: TGTGCCAGCAGCCCTCCCGCAGGGGCCACCGGGGAGCTGTTTTTT. It codes for CASSPPAGATGELFF. The chain has TRBV6-1 and TRBJ2-2, with D perhaps TRBD1 (6 bases). V was trimmed by 6 bases and J by 4 bases, leaving 15 bases between them. Germline values: CDR1 MNHNS, CDR2 SASEGT. There are 15 residues in the CDR3.

In its sample, this clonotype was seen many times. This chain joins TRBV30 and TRBJ1-1; possible D gene TRBD1, 6 bases. The ends were cut back, 3 bases at V and 11 bases at J, with 25 bases in the middle. This CDR3 is built from 15 residues. Germline CDR1 GTSNPN, CDR2 SVGIG (reference sequence). The chain's CDR3 is CAWRALFVLGGRAFF. For the CDR3, the DNA is TGTGCCTGGAGGGCACTGTTCGTTTTGGGGGGCCGGGCTTTCTTT.

This clonotype was seen ten or more times. The chain is built from TRBV7-3 and TRBJ1-2; the D gene is possibly TRBD1 (6 bases). Germline lookup yields CDR1 SGHTA and CDR2 FQGTGA. V lost 5 bases and J lost 8, with 21 bases in between. This CDR3 contains 15 residues. This CDR3 reads CASSDRPGQESGYTF. CDR3 DNA: TGTGCCAGCAGCGATCGGCCGGGACAAGAGTCGGGCTACACCTTC.

This chain links TRBV20-1 with TRBJ1-1, with no clear D. V was shortened by 4 bases and J by 4 bases, with 7 bases between the two germline ends. Germline CDR1 and CDR2: DFQATT and SNEGSKA (reference sequence). The CDR3 contains 11 residues. The CDR3: CSATVGTEAFF. DNA for the CDR3: TGCAGTGCTACCGTTGGCACTGAAGCTTTCTTT.

This clonotype was found many times. This chain joins TRBV28 and TRBJ1-2; D gene uncertain. Between the trimmed V and J ends, which lost 2 bases and 1 base, there was a span of 11 bases. The CDR3 loop spans 15 amino acids. In germline, CDR1 is MDHEN, CDR2 SYDVKM. The CDR3 reads CASSLPPLNNYGYTF. CDR3 in DNA: TGTGCCAGCAGTTTACCCCCGCTCAATAACTATGGCTACACCTTC.

The table lists this clonotype with many counts. This CDR3 is CASSLVARRTGELFF. The CDR3 DNA sequence: TGTGCCAGCAGTTTAGTCGCCCGGAGAACCGGGGAGCTGTTTTTT. The V and J genes are TRBV12-3 or TRBV12-4 and TRBJ2-2; D not resolved. The CDR3 covers 15 residues. The germline V and J ends were trimmed by 1 base and 5 bases, with 11 bases remaining between them.

The chain uses TRBV18 and TRBJ2-7, with D possibly TRBD2 on 6 matching bases. The CDR3 contains 15 residues. CDR1 and CDR2 from the germline V gene are KGHSH and LQKENI. Trimming pared 3 bases from V and 0 bases from J, leaving 12 bases between. In DNA, the CDR3 is TGTGCCAGCTCACCCCAATCCGGGAGCTCCTACGAGCAGTACTTC. This sequence encodes CASSPQSGSSYEQYF.

This clonotype has ten or more counts. The rearrangement joins TRBV9 to TRBJ2-2; 7 nucleotides agree with TRBD1. CDR1 SGDLS and CDR2 YYNGEE come from the germline V gene. The CDR3 extends over 15 amino acids. V gave up 3 bases and J gave up 5 bases; unmatched junction bases: 7. The CDR3 loop is CASSGRDSNTGELFF. The CDR3 bases are TGTGCCAGCAGCGGCCGGGACAGCAATACCGGGGAGCTGTTTTTT.

This clonotype was picked up many times. J is TRBJ1-5 and V is TRBV20-1; TRBD1 aligns across 7 bases. The CDR3 has 12 residues. In germline, CDR1 is DFQATT, CDR2 SNEGSKA (reference sequence). Germline trimming cut 6 bases from V and 9 bases from J; bases unmatched to any gene: 8. DNA of the CDR3: TGCAGTGCGATCACAGGGGACCTGCCCCAGCATTTT. Protein sequence: CSAITGDLPQHF.

This clonotype was detected many times. The chain uses TRBV12-3 or TRBV12-4 and TRBJ2-4; D call uncertain. Trimming shortened V by 6 bases and J by 11 bases, and 14 bases separated the two germline ends. CDR3 length: 12 residues. Written as DNA, the CDR3 is TGTGCCAGCAGCACCGTCAGTAACGTTCAGTACTTC. It yields the protein CASSTVSNVQYF.

This chain connects TRBV27 to TRBJ2-5; 8 nucleotides agree with TRBD1. This CDR3 is built from 16 residues. Germline V gives CDR1 MNHEY, CDR2 SMNVEV (reference sequence). J was trimmed by 4 bases and V by 4 bases; bases with no gene match: 11. CDR3 amino acids: CASSSTQTGVGETQYF. In DNA form, the CDR3 reads TGTGCCAGCAGTTCGACCCAGACAGGGGTTGGAGAGACCCAGTACTTC.

V is TRBV11-2 and J is TRBJ2-3; D ambiguous. The V end lost 2 bases, the J end lost 2 bases, and 17 bases lay between the germline ends. CDR1 SGHAT and CDR2 FQNNGV come from the germline V gene. The CDR3 runs to 17 residues. For the CDR3, the DNA is TGTGCCAGCAGCTTATCCGCGGACCGTGGATACACAGATACGCAGTATTTT. It encodes CASSLSADRGYTDTQYF.

A single count supports this clonotype. The chain uses TRBV3-1 and TRBJ1-2; D gene ambiguous. There are 13 residues in the CDR3. Germline assignment: CDR1 LGHDT and CDR2 YNNKEL (reference sequence). V lost 0 bases, J lost 8 bases, and 10 bases lay in between. The CDR3 DNA reads as TGTGCCAGCAGCCAAGAGTTGCTGCGGGGCTACACCTTC. This gives the protein CASSQELLRGYTF. Full variable domain (remainder filled in from reference TRBV3-1 and TRBJ1-2): DTAVSQTPKYLVTQMGNDKSIKCEQNLGHDTMYWYKQDSKKFLKIMFSYNNKELIINETVPNRFSPKSPDKAHLNLHINSLELGDSAVYFCASSQELLRGYTFGSGTRLTVV.

Many counts were recorded for this clonotype. The genes are TRBV2 and TRBJ2-4; the match to TRBD1 covers 8 bases. This CDR3 has 15 residues. V trimming: 7 bases; J trimming: 0 bases; junction bases outside the gene matches: 5. Per germline, CDR1 SNHLY and CDR2 FYNNEI. The DNA for the CDR3 is TGTGCCAGCAAGGGGACAGGACTAGCCAAAAACATTCAGTACTTC. Its protein product is CASKGTGLAKNIQYF.

This clonotype occurred many times. The chain carries TRBV25-1 and TRBJ2-2; D remains unclear. CDR3 length: 10 amino acids. Trimming pared 10 bases from V and 6 bases from J, leaving 6 bases between. Germline V gene data show CDR1 as MGHDK and CDR2 as SYGVNS. The CDR3: CATRSGELFF. DNA for the CDR3: TGTGCCACCCGTTCCGGGGAGCTGTTTTTT.

V is TRBV20-1 and J is TRBJ2-2, with a tentative D call TRBD1 (5 bases). V was trimmed by 8 bases and J by 3 bases, leaving 10 bases between them. CDR1 and CDR2 from the germline V gene are DFQATT and SNEGSKA (reference sequence). CDR3 length: 12 amino acids. CDR3 in DNA: TGCAGTCCCAGACAGTACACCGGGGAGCTGTTTTTT. Translating it yields CSPRQYTGELFF.

In this sample, this clonotype turned up a few times. V is TRBV28 and J is TRBJ1-1, with 7 positions matching TRBD1. Germline CDR1 reads MDHEN; CDR2 reads SYDVKM. The CDR3 length is 19 residues. V was clipped by 1 base and J by 0 bases; unmatched bases: 14. The CDR3 sequence is CASSLFYTTGRGMNTEAFF. In DNA, the CDR3 is TGTGCCAGCAGTTTATTCTATACCACCGGCAGGGGGATGAACACTGAAGCTTTCTTT.

In its sample, this clonotype was seen many times. V is TRBV27 and J is TRBJ2-5; D not certain. The V end lost 3 bases, the J end lost 1 base, and 15 bases lay between the germline ends. Looked up from germline, CDR1 is MNHEY and CDR2 is SMNVEV (reference sequence). The CDR3 has 16 residues. Written as DNA, the CDR3 is TGTGCCAGCAGTTTGCCGGACCGACACCTCCAAGAGACCCAGTACTTC. Its protein is CASSLPDRHLQETQYF.

This chain joins TRBV7-9 and TRBJ2-7; 7 positions agree with TRBD2. Looked up from germline, CDR1 is SEHNR and CDR2 is FQNEAQ (reference sequence). J was trimmed by 2 bases and V by 5 bases; bases with no gene match: 12. This CDR3 is 16 amino acids long. Written as DNA, the CDR3 is TGTGCCAGCAGCAAACCCCGGGGACTACAACCCTACGAGCAGTACTTC. As protein: CASSKPRGLQPYEQYF. The full variable domain, completed using reference TRBV7-9 and TRBJ2-7, is DTGVSQNPRHKITKRGQNVTFRCDPISEHNRLYWYRQTLGQGPEFLTYFQNEAQLEKSRLLSDRFSAERPKGSFSTLEIQRTEQGDSAMYLCASSKPRGLQPYEQYFGPGTRLTVT.

This clonotype was detected many times. The V and J genes are TRBV6-1 and TRBJ1-1; 7 bases agree with TRBD1. V lost 8 bases, J lost 6 bases, and 12 bases stayed unmatched. Germline V gene data show CDR1 as MNHNS and CDR2 as SASEGT. The CDR3 is made up of 14 amino acids. The CDR3 region has the DNA TGTGCCAGCGCCAAGGGACAGCTCCATTCTGAAGCTTTCTTT. Translation gives CASAKGQLHSEAFF.

V is TRBV12-3 or TRBV12-4 and J is TRBJ2-7; D is possibly TRBD1 (5 bases). V gave up 5 bases and J gave up 5 bases, with 19 bases separating them. The CDR3 has 15 residues. CDR3 residues: CASSPTRVPKHEQYF. The CDR3 nucleotides are TGTGCCAGCAGTCCTACCAGGGTCCCAAAACACGAGCAGTACTTC.

CDR3 sequence reads: CASSEPLGTARGEQYF. CDR3 in DNA: TGTGCCAGCAGTGAACCTTTAGGGACAGCTCGTGGCGAGCAGTACTTC. The gene calls are TRBV25-1 and TRBJ2-7, with TRBD1 matching 7 bases. The germline V gene has CDR1 MGHDK and CDR2 SYGVNS. V gave up 2 bases and J gave up 6 bases; unmatched junction bases: 13. This CDR3 contains 16 residues.

A few counts support this clonotype. The chain joins TRBV20-1 to TRBJ2-7, with TRBD2 matching over 11 bases. The CDR3 is 15 residues long. The germline V gene has CDR1 DFQATT and CDR2 SNEGSKA (reference sequence). CDR3 in amino acids: CSARLGSGGAYEQYF. The DNA of the CDR3 is TGCAGCGCCCGACTCGGTAGCGGGGGGGCTTACGAGCAGTACTTC.

In its sample, this clonotype was seen a few times. The V call is TRBV10-3, the J call TRBJ1-5, with 12 positions matching TRBD1. Germline CDR1 is ENHRY and CDR2 is SYGVKD. This CDR3 contains 13 residues. After removal of 9 bases from V and 6 bases from J, the junction contained 3 bases not matched to a gene. The CDR3 here is CAMGQGAGQPQHF. The CDR3 DNA reads as TGTGCCATGGGACAGGGGGCAGGTCAGCCCCAGCATTTT.

This clonotype was counted many times. This chain connects TRBV4-1 to TRBJ1-1; D is perhaps TRBD1 (5 bases). The CDR3 spans 15 residues. Deletions cut 8 bases from V and 12 bases from J, with 28 bases between. Germline CDR1 reads MGHRA; CDR2 reads YSYEKL. The CDR3 region has the DNA TGCGCCAGCGGAGAGCCCTTGGGGGAGGAGGCTGGAACTTTCTTT. This translates into CASGEPLGEEAGTFF.

This clonotype turned up a few times. The V call is TRBV11-1, the J call TRBJ2-7; the D is unclear. The CDR3 is 14 amino acids. V shed 1 base and J shed 3 bases, with 10 bases lying between them. The germline CDR1 and CDR2 sequences are SGHAT and FQDESV (reference sequence). The CDR3 sequence: CASSLGGRVYEQYF. The CDR3 region has the DNA TGTGCCAGCAGCTTAGGCGGCAGAGTCTACGAGCAGTACTTC.

This clonotype was recorded a few times. This chain uses TRBV18 with TRBJ1-1; tentatively, D is TRBD1 (5 bases). Per the germline V gene, CDR1 is KGHSH and CDR2 is LQKENI. This CDR3 has 15 amino acids. Trimming took off 5 bases at V and 1 base at J, with 14 bases between the two ends. CDR3 nucleotides: TGTGCCAGCTCAGTTTCAGGAGGACAGAACACTGAAGCTTTCTTT. Translating gives CASSVSGGQNTEAFF.

This clonotype was observed many times. The V gene is TRBV6-1, the J gene TRBJ1-5; D is unresolved. The V and J ends lost 9 bases and 0 bases respectively, with 12 bases between them. Germline CDR1 and CDR2: MNHNS and SASEGT. The CDR3 has 14 residues. The CDR3: CASRERPSNQPQHF. The CDR3 region has the DNA TGTGCCAGTAGGGAGAGGCCTAGCAATCAGCCCCAGCATTTT.

The sample holds many counts of this clonotype. This chain's CDR3 is CASSVGVETQYF. The DNA of the CDR3 is TGTGCCAGCAGCGTAGGAGTTGAGACCCAGTACTTC. The chain uses TRBV14 and TRBJ2-5; D gene unclear. CDR3 length: 12 residues. Trimming cost V 5 bases and J 5 bases, with 9 bases left between them. Germline V gene lookup returns CDR1 SGHDN and CDR2 FVKESK.